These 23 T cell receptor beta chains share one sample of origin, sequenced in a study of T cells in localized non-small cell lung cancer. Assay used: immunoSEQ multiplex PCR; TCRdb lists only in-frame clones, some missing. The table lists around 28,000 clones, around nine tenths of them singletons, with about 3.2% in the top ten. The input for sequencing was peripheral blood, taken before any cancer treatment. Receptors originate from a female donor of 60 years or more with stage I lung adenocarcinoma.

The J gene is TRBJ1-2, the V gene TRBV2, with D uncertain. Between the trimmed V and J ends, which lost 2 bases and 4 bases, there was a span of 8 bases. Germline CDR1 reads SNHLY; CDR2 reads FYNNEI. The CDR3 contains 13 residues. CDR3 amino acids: CASSEIWGYGYTF. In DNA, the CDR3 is TGTGCCAGCAGTGAAATATGGGGCTATGGCTACACCTTC.

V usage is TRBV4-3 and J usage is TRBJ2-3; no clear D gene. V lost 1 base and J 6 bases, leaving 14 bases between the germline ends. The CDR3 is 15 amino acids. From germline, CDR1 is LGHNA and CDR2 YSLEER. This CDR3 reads CASSQAGASKDTQYF. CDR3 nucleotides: TGCGCCAGCAGCCAAGCGGGCGCCTCTAAGGATACGCAGTATTTT.

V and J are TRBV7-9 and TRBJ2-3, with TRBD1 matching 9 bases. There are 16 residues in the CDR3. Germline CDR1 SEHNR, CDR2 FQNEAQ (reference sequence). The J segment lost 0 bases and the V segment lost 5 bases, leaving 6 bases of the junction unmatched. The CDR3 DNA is TGTGCCAGCAGCCTTCGGACAGGGGCCAGCACAGATACGCAGTATTTT. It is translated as CASSLRTGASTDTQYF. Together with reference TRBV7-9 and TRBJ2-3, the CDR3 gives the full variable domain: DTGVSQNPRHKITKRGQNVTFRCDPISEHNRLYWYRQTLGQGPEFLTYFQNEAQLEKSRLLSDRFSAERPKGSFSTLEIQRTEQGDSAMYLCASSLRTGASTDTQYFGPGTRLTVL.

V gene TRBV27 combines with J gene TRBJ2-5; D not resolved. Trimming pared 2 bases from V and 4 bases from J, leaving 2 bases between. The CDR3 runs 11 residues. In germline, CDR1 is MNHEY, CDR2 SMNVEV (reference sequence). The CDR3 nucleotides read TGTGCCAGCAGTTTAGGAGAGACCCAGTACTTC. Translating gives CASSLGETQYF.

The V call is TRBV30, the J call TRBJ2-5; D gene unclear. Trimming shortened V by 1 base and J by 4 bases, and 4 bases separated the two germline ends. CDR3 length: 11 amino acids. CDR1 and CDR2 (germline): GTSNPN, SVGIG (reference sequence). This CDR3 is CAWSAGETQYF. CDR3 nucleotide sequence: TGTGCCTGGAGTGCAGGAGAGACCCAGTACTTC.

CDR3 DNA: TGTGCCTGGAGTCGCACGGGCTACAATCAGCCCCAGCATTTT. This encodes CAWSRTGYNQPQHF. This chain joins TRBV30 and TRBJ1-5; D remains ambiguous. Trimming pared 2 bases from V and 3 bases from J, leaving 11 bases between. Germline lookup yields CDR1 GTSNPN and CDR2 SVGIG (reference sequence). This CDR3 is 14 amino acids long. The whole variable domain, remainder taken from reference TRBV30 and TRBJ1-5, is SQTIHQWPATLVQPVGSPLSLECTVEGTSNPNLYWYRQAAGRGLQLLFYSVGIGQISSEVPQNLSASRPQDRQFILSSKKLLLSDSGFYLCAWSRTGYNQPQHFGDGTRLSIL.

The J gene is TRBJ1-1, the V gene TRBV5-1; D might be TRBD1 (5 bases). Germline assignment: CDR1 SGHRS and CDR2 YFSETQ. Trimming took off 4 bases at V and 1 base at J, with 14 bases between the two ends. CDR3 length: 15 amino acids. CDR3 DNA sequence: TGCGCCAGCAGCACGCAGGGTTATGGGAACACTGAAGCTTTCTTT. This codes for CASSTQGYGNTEAFF.

The CDR3 coding sequence is TGTGCCAGCAGCTTAGAGACAAGAGCCATGAACACTGAAGCTTTCTTT. Translated: CASSLETRAMNTEAFF. The chain couples TRBV7-3 to TRBJ1-1, with D unresolved. The CDR3 length is 16 residues. Trimming left V 2 bases short and J 0 bases short, with 13 bases between. Germline V gives CDR1 SGHTA, CDR2 FQGTGA.

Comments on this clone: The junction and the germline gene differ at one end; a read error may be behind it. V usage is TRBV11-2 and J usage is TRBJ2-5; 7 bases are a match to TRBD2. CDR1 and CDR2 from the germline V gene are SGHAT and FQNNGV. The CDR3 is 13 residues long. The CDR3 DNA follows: TGTGCCAGCACCTTAAGCGGGACGGAGACCCAGTACTTC. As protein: CASTLSGTETQYF.

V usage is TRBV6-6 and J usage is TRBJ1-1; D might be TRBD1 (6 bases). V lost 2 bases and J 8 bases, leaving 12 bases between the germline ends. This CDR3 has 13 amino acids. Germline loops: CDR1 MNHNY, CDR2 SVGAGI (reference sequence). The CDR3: CASSYGGGSEAFF. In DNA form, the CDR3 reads TGTGCCAGCAGTTACGGTGGGGGCAGCGAAGCTTTCTTT.

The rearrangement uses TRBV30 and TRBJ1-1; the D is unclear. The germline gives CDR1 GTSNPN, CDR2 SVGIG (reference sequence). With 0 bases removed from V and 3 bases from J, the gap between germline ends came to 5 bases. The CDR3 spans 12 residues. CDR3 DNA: TGTGCCTGGAGTGTAGTAGACACTGAAGCTTTCTTT. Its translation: CAWSVVDTEAFF.

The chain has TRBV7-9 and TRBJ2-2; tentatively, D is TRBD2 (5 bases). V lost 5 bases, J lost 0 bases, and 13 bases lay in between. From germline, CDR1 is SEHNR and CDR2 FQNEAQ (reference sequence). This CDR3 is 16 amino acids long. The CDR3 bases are TGTGCCAGCAGCCCCGCCGCGGAGGCGAACACCGGGGAGCTGTTTTTT. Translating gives CASSPAAEANTGELFF. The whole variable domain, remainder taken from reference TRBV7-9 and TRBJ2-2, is DTGVSQNPRHKITKRGQNVTFRCDPISEHNRLYWYRQTLGQGPEFLTYFQNEAQLEKSRLLSDRFSAERPKGSFSTLEIQRTEQGDSAMYLCASSPAAEANTGELFFGEGSRLTVL.

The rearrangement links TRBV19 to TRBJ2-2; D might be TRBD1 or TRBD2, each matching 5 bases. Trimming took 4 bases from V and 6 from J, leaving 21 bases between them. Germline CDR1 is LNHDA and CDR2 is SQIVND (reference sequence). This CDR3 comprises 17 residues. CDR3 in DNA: TGTGCCAGTAGTAAATCCCCAACGGGGCTTAGTGCCGGGGAGCTGTTTTTT. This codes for CASSKSPTGLSAGELFF.

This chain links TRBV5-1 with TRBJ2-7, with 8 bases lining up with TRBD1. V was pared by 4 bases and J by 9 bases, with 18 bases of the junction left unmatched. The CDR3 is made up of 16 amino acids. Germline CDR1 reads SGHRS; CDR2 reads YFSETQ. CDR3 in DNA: TGCGCCAGCAGCGACCCGCAGGGGGCGGTCAGGGGGTGGCAGTACTTC. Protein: CASSDPQGAVRGWQYF.

CDR3 nucleotide sequence: TGTGCCAGCAGCGTGACAGACTACAATGAGCAGTTCTTC. Its protein product is CASSVTDYNEQFF. The chain couples TRBV7-2 to TRBJ2-1; tentatively, D is TRBD1 (5 bases). Germline CDR1 reads SGHTA; CDR2 reads FQGNSA. Trimming pared 5 bases from V and 3 bases from J, leaving 8 bases between. The CDR3 has 13 amino acids.

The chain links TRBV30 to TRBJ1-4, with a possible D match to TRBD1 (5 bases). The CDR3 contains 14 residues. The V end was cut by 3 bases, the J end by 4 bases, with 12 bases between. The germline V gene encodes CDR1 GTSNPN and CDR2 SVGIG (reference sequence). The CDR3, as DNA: TGTGCCTGGAGCCCCGGGGGGGTTAATGAAAAACTGTTTTTT. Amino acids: CAWSPGGVNEKLFF.

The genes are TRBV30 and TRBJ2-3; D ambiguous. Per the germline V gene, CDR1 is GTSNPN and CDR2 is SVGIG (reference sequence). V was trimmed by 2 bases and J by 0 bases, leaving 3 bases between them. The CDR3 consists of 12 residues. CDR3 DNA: TGTGCCTGGAGTCCTAGCACAGATACGCAGTATTTT. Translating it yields CAWSPSTDTQYF. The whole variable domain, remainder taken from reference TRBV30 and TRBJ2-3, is SQTIHQWPATLVQPVGSPLSLECTVEGTSNPNLYWYRQAAGRGLQLLFYSVGIGQISSEVPQNLSASRPQDRQFILSSKKLLLSDSGFYLCAWSPSTDTQYFGPGTRLTVL.

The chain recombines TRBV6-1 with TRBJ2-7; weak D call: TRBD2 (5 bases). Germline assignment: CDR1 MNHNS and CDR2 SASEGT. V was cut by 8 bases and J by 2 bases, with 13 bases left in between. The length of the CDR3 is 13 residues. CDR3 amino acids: CASEGRNTYEQYF. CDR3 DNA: TGTGCCAGCGAGGGTCGAAATACCTACGAGCAGTACTTC.

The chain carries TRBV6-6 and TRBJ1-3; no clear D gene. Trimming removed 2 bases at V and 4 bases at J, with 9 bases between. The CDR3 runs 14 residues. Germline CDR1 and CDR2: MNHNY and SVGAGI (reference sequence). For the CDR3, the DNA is TGTGCCAGCAGTTACGAGGCGGGGGGAAACACCATATATTTT. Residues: CASSYEAGGNTIYF.

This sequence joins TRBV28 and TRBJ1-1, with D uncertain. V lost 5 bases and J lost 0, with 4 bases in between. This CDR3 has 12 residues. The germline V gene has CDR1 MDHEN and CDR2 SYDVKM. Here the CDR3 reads CASSPLNTEAFF. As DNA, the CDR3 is TGTGCCAGCAGTCCCCTGAACACTGAAGCTTTCTTT.

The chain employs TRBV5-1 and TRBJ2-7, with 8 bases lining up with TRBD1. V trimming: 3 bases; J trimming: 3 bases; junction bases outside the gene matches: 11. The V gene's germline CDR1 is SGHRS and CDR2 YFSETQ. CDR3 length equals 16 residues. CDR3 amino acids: CASSYNPPGTGYEQYF. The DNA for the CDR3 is TGCGCCAGCAGCTACAATCCCCCCGGGACAGGCTACGAGCAGTACTTC.

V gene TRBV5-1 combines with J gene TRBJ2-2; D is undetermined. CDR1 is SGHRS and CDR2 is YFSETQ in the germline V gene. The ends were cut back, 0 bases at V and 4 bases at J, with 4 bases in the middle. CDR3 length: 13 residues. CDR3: CASSLEVTGELFF. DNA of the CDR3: TGCGCCAGCAGCTTGGAAGTCACCGGGGAGCTGTTTTTT.

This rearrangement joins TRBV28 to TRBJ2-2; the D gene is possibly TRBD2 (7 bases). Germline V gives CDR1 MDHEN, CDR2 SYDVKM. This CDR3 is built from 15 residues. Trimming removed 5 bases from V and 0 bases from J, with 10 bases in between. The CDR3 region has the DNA TGTGCCAGCAGTGGGGGGGCGGCGAACACCGGGGAGCTGTTTTTT. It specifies CASSGGAANTGELFF.